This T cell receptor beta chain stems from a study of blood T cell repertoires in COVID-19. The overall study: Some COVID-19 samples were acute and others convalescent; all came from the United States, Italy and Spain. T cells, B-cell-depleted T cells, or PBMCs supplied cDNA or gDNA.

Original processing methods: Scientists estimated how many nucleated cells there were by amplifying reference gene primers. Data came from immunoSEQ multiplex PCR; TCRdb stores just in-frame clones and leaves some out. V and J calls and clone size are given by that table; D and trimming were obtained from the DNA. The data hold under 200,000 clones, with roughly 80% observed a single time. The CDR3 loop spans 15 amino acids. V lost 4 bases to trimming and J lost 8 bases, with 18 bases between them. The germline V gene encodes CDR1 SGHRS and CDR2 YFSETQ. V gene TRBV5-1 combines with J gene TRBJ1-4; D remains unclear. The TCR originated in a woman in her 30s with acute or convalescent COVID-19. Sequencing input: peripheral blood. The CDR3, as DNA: TGCGCCAGCAGCACCCTTACCCCTGATCGGGAAAAACTGTTTTTT. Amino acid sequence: CASSTLTPDREKLFF.